These T cell receptor beta chains were read from a single sample in a study of blood T cell repertoires in COVID-19. TCRdb's copy holds only in-frame clones and misses some; the assay was immunoSEQ multiplex PCR. The data hold 160,000 or so clones, with 80% to 90% observed a single time. The material sequenced was peripheral blood. The receptors come from a woman in her sixties who had recovered from COVID-19. Both conserved end residues are part of each CDR3. The order of the fields is CDR3 length, D gene, V gene, J gene, clone size, CDR3 protein, CDR3 DNA. D genes are given only for firm matches. Not all rows give a size; the values are once, few, many and, for expanded clones, a class.

CDR3 length: 18
D gene: .
V gene: TRBV11-2
J gene: TRBJ2-4
clone size: .
CDR3 protein: CASSGTTAQRETKNIQYF
CDR3 DNA: TGTGCCAGCAGCGGTACTACAGCACAGAGGGAGACCAAAAACATTCAGTACTTC

CDR3 length: 17
D gene: .
V gene: TRBV2
J gene: TRBJ1-5
clone size: few
CDR3 protein: CASSEVRGPYSNQPQHF
CDR3 DNA: TGTGCCAGCAGTGAGGTGCGGGGACCCTATAGCAATCAGCCCCAGCATTTT

CDR3 length: 15
D gene: .
V gene: TRBV11-2
J gene: TRBJ1-3
clone size: once
CDR3 protein: CASSLDQLPGNTIYF
CDR3 DNA: TGTGCCAGCAGCTTAGATCAGTTGCCTGGAAACACCATATATTTT

CDR3 length: 20
D gene: TRBD1
V gene: TRBV10-3
J gene: TRBJ1-4
clone size: .
CDR3 protein: CAISDPRQGRSVDGSEKLFF
CDR3 DNA: TGTGCCATCAGCGACCCCCGACAGGGAAGGTCGGTTGATGGGAGTGAAAAACTGTTTTTT

CDR3 length: 14
D gene: TRBD1
V gene: TRBV30
J gene: TRBJ1-1
clone size: .
CDR3 protein: CAWSTTGLNTEAFF
CDR3 DNA: TGTGCCTGGAGCACGACAGGGTTAAACACTGAAGCTTTCTTT

CDR3 length: 14
D gene: .
V gene: TRBV10-2
J gene: TRBJ2-1
clone size: once
CDR3 protein: CASMLRFPYNEQFF
CDR3 DNA: TGCGCCAGCATGCTCAGGTTCCCCTACAATGAGCAGTTCTTC

CDR3 length: 15
D gene: TRBD1
V gene: TRBV18
J gene: TRBJ1-6
clone size: .
CDR3 protein: CASSRDSSANSPLHF
CDR3 DNA: TGTGCCAGCTCACGGGACAGTTCCGCTAATTCACCCCTCCACTTT

CDR3 length: 15
D gene: TRBD1
V gene: TRBV5-6
J gene: TRBJ1-2
clone size: .
CDR3 protein: CASSFGTGFNYGYTF
CDR3 DNA: TGTGCCAGCAGCTTCGGGACAGGGTTTAACTATGGCTACACCTTC

CDR3 length: 15
D gene: TRBD1
V gene: TRBV5-4
J gene: TRBJ1-6
clone size: .
CDR3 protein: CASSSMDRGPESLHF
CDR3 DNA: TGTGCCAGCAGTTCGATGGACAGGGGCCCAGAGTCCCTCCACTTT

CDR3 length: 15
D gene: TRBD2
V gene: TRBV5-1
J gene: TRBJ2-3
clone size: .
CDR3 protein: CASSTSLAATDTQYF
CDR3 DNA: TGCGCCAGCAGCACCAGTCTAGCGGCCACAGATACGCAGTATTTT

CDR3 length: 13
D gene: TRBD1
V gene: TRBV29-1
J gene: TRBJ2-1
clone size: few
CDR3 protein: CSVEGTGLNEQFF
CDR3 DNA: TGCAGCGTTGAGGGGACAGGTCTAAATGAGCAGTTCTTC

CDR3 length: 14
D gene: .
V gene: TRBV5-1
J gene: TRBJ1-6
clone size: .
CDR3 protein: CASSVSQGDSPLHF
CDR3 DNA: TGCGCCAGCAGCGTTTCCCAAGGGGATTCACCCCTCCACTTT

CDR3 length: 12
D gene: .
V gene: TRBV13
J gene: TRBJ1-1
clone size: .
CDR3 protein: CASRRGSTEAFF
CDR3 DNA: TGTGCCAGCAGACGGGGTAGCACTGAAGCTTTCTTT

CDR3 length: 15
D gene: .
V gene: TRBV9
J gene: TRBJ1-6
clone size: .
CDR3 protein: CASRLMDSANSPLHF
CDR3 DNA: TGTGCCAGCAGACTTATGGACAGTGCTAATTCACCCCTCCACTTT

CDR3 length: 17
D gene: TRBD2
V gene: TRBV4-2
J gene: TRBJ2-7
clone size: .
CDR3 protein: CASSQEGASGGLYEQYF
CDR3 DNA: TGTGCCAGCAGCCAAGAGGGAGCTAGCGGGGGACTCTACGAGCAGTACTTC

CDR3 length: 13
D gene: .
V gene: TRBV18
J gene: TRBJ2-5
clone size: .
CDR3 protein: CASSPGQQETQYF
CDR3 DNA: TGTGCCAGCTCACCCGGACAGCAAGAGACCCAGTACTTC

CDR3 length: 16
D gene: .
V gene: TRBV9
J gene: TRBJ2-2
clone size: .
CDR3 protein: CASSPWGGRNTGELFF
CDR3 DNA: TGTGCCAGCAGCCCATGGGGGGGGCGGAACACCGGGGAGCTGTTTTTT

CDR3 length: 11
D gene: TRBD2
V gene: TRBV6-5
J gene: TRBJ2-7
clone size: .
CDR3 protein: CASRGGGAEYF
CDR3 DNA: TGTGCCAGCAGGGGGGGAGGGGCGGAGTACTTC

CDR3 length: 14
D gene: TRBD2
V gene: TRBV7-3
J gene: TRBJ2-2
clone size: .
CDR3 protein: CASSPYGGTGELFF
CDR3 DNA: TGTGCCAGCAGCCCATACGGGGGGACCGGGGAGCTGTTTTTT

CDR3 length: 17
D gene: TRBD1
V gene: TRBV5-5
J gene: TRBJ1-1
clone size: .
CDR3 protein: CASSLSPQGRRNTEAFF
CDR3 DNA: TGTGCCAGCAGCTTGTCCCCACAGGGGAGAAGGAACACTGAAGCTTTCTTT

CDR3 length: 14
D gene: TRBD2
V gene: TRBV6-5
J gene: TRBJ2-1
clone size: .
CDR3 protein: CASSRLAELGEQFF
CDR3 DNA: TGTGCCAGCAGTCGACTAGCGGAGCTTGGTGAGCAGTTCTTC

CDR3 length: 15
D gene: TRBD1
V gene: TRBV5-1
J gene: TRBJ2-7
clone size: .
CDR3 protein: CASSFTSGTAYEQYF
CDR3 DNA: TGCGCCAGCAGCTTCACCTCCGGGACAGCCTACGAGCAGTACTTC

CDR3 length: 14
D gene: .
V gene: TRBV2
J gene: TRBJ2-3
clone size: .
CDR3 protein: CASSETLSTDTQYF
CDR3 DNA: TGTGCCAGCAGTGAAACCCTAAGCACAGATACGCAGTATTTT

CDR3 length: 15
D gene: TRBD2
V gene: TRBV28
J gene: TRBJ2-3
clone size: once
CDR3 protein: CASSAGGPSTDTQYF
CDR3 DNA: TGTGCCAGCAGTGCGGGGGGCCCTAGCACAGATACGCAGTATTTT

CDR3 length: 16
D gene: .
V gene: TRBV4-3
J gene: TRBJ1-4
clone size: .
CDR3 protein: CASSQDIRRGNEKLFF
CDR3 DNA: TGCGCCAGCAGCCAAGACATCCGGAGGGGAAATGAAAAACTGTTTTTT

CDR3 length: 14
D gene: TRBD1
V gene: TRBV5-5
J gene: TRBJ1-5
clone size: .
CDR3 protein: CASSLDWTGGPQHF
CDR3 DNA: TGTGCCAGCAGCTTGGACTGGACAGGGGGGCCCCAGCATTTT

CDR3 length: 13
D gene: .
V gene: TRBV12-3/TRBV12-4
J gene: TRBJ2-5
clone size: .
CDR3 protein: CASSAQDQETQYF
CDR3 DNA: TGTGCCAGCAGTGCACAGGACCAAGAGACCCAGTACTTC

CDR3 length: 11
D gene: .
V gene: TRBV11-2
J gene: TRBJ2-3
clone size: .
CDR3 protein: CASSLTDTQYF
CDR3 DNA: TGTGCCAGCAGCCTTACAGATACGCAGTATTTT

CDR3 length: 17
D gene: .
V gene: TRBV5-8
J gene: TRBJ1-6
clone size: .
CDR3 protein: CASSLGRIQGRNSPLHF
CDR3 DNA: TGTGCCAGCAGCTTAGGAAGGATCCAGGGAAGAAATTCACCCCTCCACTTT

CDR3 length: 13
D gene: .
V gene: TRBV7-3
J gene: TRBJ2-1
clone size: .
CDR3 protein: CASSFAGVNEQFF
CDR3 DNA: TGTGCCAGCAGCTTTGCAGGGGTAAATGAGCAGTTCTTC

CDR3 length: 13
D gene: .
V gene: TRBV4-3
J gene: TRBJ2-2
clone size: .
CDR3 protein: CASSQDPGGELFF
CDR3 DNA: TGCGCCAGCAGCCAAGATCCGGGGGGGGAGCTGTTTTTT

CDR3 length: 16
D gene: TRBD2
V gene: TRBV4-3
J gene: TRBJ2-5
clone size: once
CDR3 protein: CASSQDLGGAGETQYF
CDR3 DNA: TGCGCCAGCAGCCAAGATCTCGGGGGGGCGGGTGAGACCCAGTACTTC

CDR3 length: 14
D gene: .
V gene: TRBV3-1/TRBV3-2
J gene: TRBJ2-5
clone size: .
CDR3 protein: CASSQHQIQETQYF
CDR3 DNA: TGTGCCAGCAGCCAACACCAGATCCAAGAGACCCAGTACTTC

CDR3 length: 12
D gene: .
V gene: TRBV19
J gene: TRBJ1-1
clone size: .
CDR3 protein: CASSIPGREAFF
CDR3 DNA: TGTGCCAGTAGTATTCCCGGCAGGGAAGCTTTCTTT

CDR3 length: 13
D gene: .
V gene: TRBV5-1
J gene: TRBJ2-5
clone size: once
CDR3 protein: CASSPQGWETQYF
CDR3 DNA: TGCGCCAGCAGCCCGCAGGGTTGGGAGACCCAGTACTTC

CDR3 length: 15
D gene: .
V gene: TRBV6-1
J gene: TRBJ1-6
clone size: .
CDR3 protein: CASSEVGGYNSPLHF
CDR3 DNA: TGTGCCAGCAGTGAAGTGGGAGGTTATAATTCACCCCTCCACTTT

CDR3 length: 15
D gene: TRBD1
V gene: TRBV5-1
J gene: TRBJ1-4
clone size: .
CDR3 protein: CASSTDRVKAEKLFF
CDR3 DNA: TGCGCCAGCAGCACCGACAGGGTAAAGGCAGAAAAACTGTTTTTT

CDR3 length: 11
D gene: .
V gene: TRBV10-3
J gene: TRBJ2-5
clone size: .
CDR3 protein: CASKQGETQYF
CDR3 DNA: TGTGCCAGTAAGCAGGGGGAGACCCAGTACTTC

CDR3 length: 15
D gene: TRBD2
V gene: TRBV27
J gene: TRBJ2-7
clone size: .
CDR3 protein: CASSISGGINYEQYF
CDR3 DNA: TGTGCCAGCAGCATTAGCGGGGGTATTAACTACGAGCAGTACTTC

CDR3 length: 18
D gene: .
V gene: TRBV23-1
J gene: TRBJ1-3
clone size: once
CDR3 protein: CASSQDRTARFSGNTIYF
CDR3 DNA: TGCGCCAGCAGTCAAGATCGGACAGCCCGTTTTTCTGGAAACACCATATATTTT